These 6 T cell receptor beta chains originate from one sample sequenced in a study of blood T cell repertoires in COVID-19. Repertoires were generated with immunoSEQ multiplex PCR, while TCRdb's copy carries only in-frame clones and drops some. This table has 310,000 or so clones, 70% to 90% appearing once. Specimen: PBMCs or T cells enriched from blood (not recorded which). The receptors shown here come from a woman between 25 and 40 years old who had recovered from COVID-19.

The CDR3: CASSQVPGSEAFF. The CDR3 coding sequence is TGTGCCAGCAGCCAAGTACCAGGGTCTGAAGCTTTCTTT. The chain links TRBV3-1 (or the pseudogene TRBV3-2) to TRBJ1-1; tentative D call: TRBD1 (5 bases). Per germline, CDR1 LGHDT and CDR2 YNNKEL (reference sequence). This CDR3 is 13 amino acids long. The germline V and J ends were trimmed by 1 base and 6 bases, with 9 bases remaining between them.

The chain employs TRBV6-5 and TRBJ2-3; a possible D gene is TRBD1 (6 bases). CDR1 is MNHEY and CDR2 is SVGAGI in the germline V gene. V dropped 3 bases and J dropped 3 bases, with 10 bases sitting between them. The CDR3 has 14 residues. CDR3 region: CASSYTGFTDTQYF. Here the CDR3 DNA reads TGTGCCAGCAGTTATACAGGGTTTACAGATACGCAGTATTTT.

As DNA, the CDR3 is TGTGCCAGCAGCCGGGACTTGAACACTGAAGCTTTCTTT. Translated: CASSRDLNTEAFF. The gene calls are TRBV11-2 and TRBJ1-1; possibly TRBD1 for D (5 bases). V lost 5 bases and J lost 0, with 7 bases in between. Germline V gene data show CDR1 as SGHAT and CDR2 as FQNNGV. The CDR3 has 13 amino acids.

The sample holds a few counts of this clone. This chain connects TRBV19 to TRBJ1-2; 7 bases align to TRBD1. Trimming cost V 4 bases and J 8 bases; bases outside gene matches: 7. This CDR3 region has 13 residues. The germline V gene encodes CDR1 LNHDA and CDR2 SQIVND (reference sequence). The CDR3 coding sequence is TGTGCCAGTAGTACCTGGACAGGTAGAGGCTACACCTTC. Its protein product is CASSTWTGRGYTF.

This clone came up once. This rearrangement joins TRBV7-9 to TRBJ1-2, with D uncertain. Trimming removed 5 bases from V and 7 bases from J, with 11 bases in between. CDR3 length equals 12 residues. CDR1 and CDR2 from the germline V gene are SEHNR and FQNEAQ (reference sequence). The CDR3 region is CASSPISGGYTF. The CDR3 DNA sequence: TGTGCCAGCAGCCCAATTTCCGGTGGCTACACCTTC.

This clone was detected only once. This chain joins TRBV10-2 and TRBJ1-2; D unclear. Germline CDR1 and CDR2: WSHSY and SAAADI. The CDR3 is made up of 15 amino acids. The ends were cut back, 3 bases at V and 1 base at J, with 12 bases in the middle. The CDR3 loop is CASSEPTPYNYGYTF. Written as DNA, the CDR3 is TGCGCCAGCAGTGAACCGACACCCTATAACTATGGCTACACCTTC.